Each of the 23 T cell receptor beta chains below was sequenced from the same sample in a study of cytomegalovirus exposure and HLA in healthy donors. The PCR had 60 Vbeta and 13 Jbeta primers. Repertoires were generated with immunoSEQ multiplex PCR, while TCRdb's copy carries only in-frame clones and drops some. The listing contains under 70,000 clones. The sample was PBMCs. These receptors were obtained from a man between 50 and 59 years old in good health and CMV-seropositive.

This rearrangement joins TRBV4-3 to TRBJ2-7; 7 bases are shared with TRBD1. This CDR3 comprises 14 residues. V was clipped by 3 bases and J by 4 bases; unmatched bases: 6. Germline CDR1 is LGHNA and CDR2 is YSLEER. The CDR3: CASSQDDRAYEQYF. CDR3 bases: TGCGCCAGCAGCCAGGATGACAGGGCTTACGAGCAGTACTTC.

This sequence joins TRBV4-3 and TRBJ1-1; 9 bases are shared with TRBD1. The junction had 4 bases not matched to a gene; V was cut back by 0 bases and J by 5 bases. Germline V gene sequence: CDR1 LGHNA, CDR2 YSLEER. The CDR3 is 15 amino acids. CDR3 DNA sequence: TGCGCCAGCAGCCAAGAGCAAGACAGGGGGACTGAAGCTTTCTTT. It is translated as CASSQEQDRGTEAFF.

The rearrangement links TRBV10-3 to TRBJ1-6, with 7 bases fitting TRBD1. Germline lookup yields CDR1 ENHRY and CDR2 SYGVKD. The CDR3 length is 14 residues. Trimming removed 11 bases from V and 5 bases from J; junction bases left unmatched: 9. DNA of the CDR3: TGTGCCGCCCACCGAGGGACAGATAATTCACCCCTCCACTTT. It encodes CAAHRGTDNSPLHF.

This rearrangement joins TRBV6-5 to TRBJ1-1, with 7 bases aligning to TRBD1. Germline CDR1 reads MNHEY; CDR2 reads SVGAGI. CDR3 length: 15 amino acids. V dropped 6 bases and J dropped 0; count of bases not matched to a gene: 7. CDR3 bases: TGTGCCAGCAGCCAAGGGGGCAGATTGAACACTGAAGCTTTCTTT. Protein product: CASSQGGRLNTEAFF.

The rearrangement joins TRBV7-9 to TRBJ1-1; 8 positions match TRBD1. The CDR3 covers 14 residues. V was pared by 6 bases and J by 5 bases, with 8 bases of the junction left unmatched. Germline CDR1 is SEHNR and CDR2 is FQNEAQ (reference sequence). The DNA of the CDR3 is TGTGCCAGCAGACCGACAGGGGTGGGGACTGAAGCTTTCTTT. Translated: CASRPTGVGTEAFF.

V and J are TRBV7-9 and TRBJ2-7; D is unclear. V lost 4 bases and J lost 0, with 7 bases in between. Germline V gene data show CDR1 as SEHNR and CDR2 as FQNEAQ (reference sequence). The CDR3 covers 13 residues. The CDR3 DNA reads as TGTGCCAGCAGCTCTCCTAACTCCTACGAGCAGTACTTC. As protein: CASSSPNSYEQYF. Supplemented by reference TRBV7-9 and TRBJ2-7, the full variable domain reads DTGVSQNPRHKITKRGQNVTFRCDPISEHNRLYWYRQTLGQGPEFLTYFQNEAQLEKSRLLSDRFSAERPKGSFSTLEIQRTEQGDSAMYLCASSSPNSYEQYFGPGTRLTVT.

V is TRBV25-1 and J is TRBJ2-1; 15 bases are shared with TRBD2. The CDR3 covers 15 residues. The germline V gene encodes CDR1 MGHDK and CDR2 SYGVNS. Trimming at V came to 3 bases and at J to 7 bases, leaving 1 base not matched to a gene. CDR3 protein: CASSEGLAGGNEQFF. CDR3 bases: TGTGCCAGCAGTGAGGGACTAGCGGGAGGTAATGAGCAGTTCTTC.

The CDR3 sequence is CAWSVRAGAMISYEQYF. The CDR3 DNA is TGTGCCTGGAGTGTACGGGCAGGGGCCATGATCTCCTACGAGCAGTACTTC. The chain recombines TRBV30 with TRBJ2-7; perhaps TRBD1 as D (6 bases). Germline lookup yields CDR1 GTSNPN and CDR2 SVGIG (reference sequence). The CDR3 has 17 residues. The germline V and J ends were trimmed by 0 bases and 0 bases, with 18 bases remaining between them.

Here the CDR3 DNA reads TGTGCCAGTAGTCACGGCGGAAGCGCCTACGAGCAGTACTTC. This translates into CASSHGGSAYEQYF. The chain recombines TRBV19 with TRBJ2-7, with D unresolved. Looked up from germline, CDR1 is LNHDA and CDR2 is SQIVND (reference sequence). CDR3 length: 14 residues. V was shortened by 5 bases and J by 2 bases, with 13 bases between the two germline ends.

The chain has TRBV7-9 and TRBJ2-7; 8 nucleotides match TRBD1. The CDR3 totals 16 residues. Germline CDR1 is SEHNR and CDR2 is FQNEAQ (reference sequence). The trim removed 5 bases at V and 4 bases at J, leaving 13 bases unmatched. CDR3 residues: CASSPVTGARFYEQYF. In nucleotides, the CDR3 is TGTGCCAGCAGCCCAGTGACAGGGGCGAGGTTTTACGAGCAGTACTTC.

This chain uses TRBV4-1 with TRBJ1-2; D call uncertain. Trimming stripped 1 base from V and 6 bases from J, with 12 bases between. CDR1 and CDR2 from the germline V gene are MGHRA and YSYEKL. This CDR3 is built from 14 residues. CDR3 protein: CASSQGPLTHGYTF. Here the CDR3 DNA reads TGCGCCAGCAGCCAAGGCCCCCTAACCCATGGCTACACCTTC.

CDR3 sequence reads: CASSDPQGYNSPLHF. The CDR3 region has the DNA TGTGCCAGCAGTGATCCACAGGGTTATAATTCACCCCTCCACTTT. The V and J genes are TRBV6-1 and TRBJ1-6, with a weak D call TRBD1 (6 bases). Germline lookup yields CDR1 MNHNS and CDR2 SASEGT. The V end lost 3 bases, the J end lost 4 bases, and 10 bases lay between the germline ends. This CDR3 has 15 amino acids.

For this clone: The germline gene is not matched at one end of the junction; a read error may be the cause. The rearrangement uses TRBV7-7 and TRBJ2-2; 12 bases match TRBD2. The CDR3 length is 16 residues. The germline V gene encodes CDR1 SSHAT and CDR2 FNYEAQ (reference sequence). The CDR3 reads CASSTGLAGNTGELFF. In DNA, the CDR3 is TGTGCTAGCAGCACAGGACTAGCGGGAAACACCGGGGAGCTGTTTTTT. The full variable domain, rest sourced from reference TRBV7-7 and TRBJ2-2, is GAGVSQSPRYKVTKRGQDVTLRCDPISSHATLYWYQQALGQGPEFLTYFNYEAQPDKSGLPSDRFSAERPEGSISTLTIQRTEQRDSAMYRCASSTGLAGNTGELFFGEGSRLTVL.

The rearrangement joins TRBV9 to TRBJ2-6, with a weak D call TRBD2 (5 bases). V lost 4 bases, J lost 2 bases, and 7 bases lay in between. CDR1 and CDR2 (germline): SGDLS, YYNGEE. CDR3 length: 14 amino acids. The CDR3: CASSTGAGANVLTF. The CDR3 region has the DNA TGTGCCAGCAGCACCGGGGCTGGGGCCAACGTCCTGACTTTC.

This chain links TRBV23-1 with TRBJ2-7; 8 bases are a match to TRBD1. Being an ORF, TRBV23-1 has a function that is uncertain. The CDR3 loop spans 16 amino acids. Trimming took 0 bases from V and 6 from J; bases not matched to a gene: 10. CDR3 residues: CASSQSRDRLSGEQYF. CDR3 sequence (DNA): TGCGCCAGCAGTCAATCGAGGGACAGGCTAAGCGGCGAGCAGTACTTC.

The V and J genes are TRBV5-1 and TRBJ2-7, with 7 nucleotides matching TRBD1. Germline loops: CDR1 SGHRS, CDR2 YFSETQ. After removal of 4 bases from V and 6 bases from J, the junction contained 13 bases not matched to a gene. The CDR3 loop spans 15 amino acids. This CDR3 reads CASSPLDRAVGEQYF. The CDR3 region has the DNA TGCGCCAGCAGCCCACTTGACAGGGCGGTGGGCGAGCAGTACTTC.

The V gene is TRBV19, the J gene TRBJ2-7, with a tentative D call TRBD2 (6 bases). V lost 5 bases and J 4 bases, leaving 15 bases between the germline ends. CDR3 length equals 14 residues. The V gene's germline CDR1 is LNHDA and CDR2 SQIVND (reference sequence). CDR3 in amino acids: CASSPKHLAYEQYF. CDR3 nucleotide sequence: TGTGCCAGTAGTCCCAAACATCTAGCGTACGAGCAGTACTTC.

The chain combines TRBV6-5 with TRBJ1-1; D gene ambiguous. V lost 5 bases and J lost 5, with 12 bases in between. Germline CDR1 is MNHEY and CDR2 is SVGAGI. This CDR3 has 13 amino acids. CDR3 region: CASSRDSATEAFF. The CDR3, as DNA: TGTGCCAGCAGTCGAGACTCGGCGACTGAAGCTTTCTTT.

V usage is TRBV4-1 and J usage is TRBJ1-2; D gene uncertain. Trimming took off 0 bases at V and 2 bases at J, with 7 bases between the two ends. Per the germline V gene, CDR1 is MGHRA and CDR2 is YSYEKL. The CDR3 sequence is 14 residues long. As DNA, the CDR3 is TGCGCCAGCAGCCAAGAAACAGACAACTATGGCTACACCTTC. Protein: CASSQETDNYGYTF.

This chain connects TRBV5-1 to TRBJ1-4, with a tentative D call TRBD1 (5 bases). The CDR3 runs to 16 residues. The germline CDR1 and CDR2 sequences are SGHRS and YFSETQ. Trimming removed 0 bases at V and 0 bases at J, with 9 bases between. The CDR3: CASSLGQTATNEKLFF. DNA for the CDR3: TGCGCCAGCAGCTTGGGACAGACTGCAACTAATGAAAAACTGTTTTTT.

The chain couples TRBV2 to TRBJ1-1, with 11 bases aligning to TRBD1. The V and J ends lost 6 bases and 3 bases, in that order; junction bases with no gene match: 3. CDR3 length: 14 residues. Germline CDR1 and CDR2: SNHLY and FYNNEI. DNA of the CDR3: TGTGCCAGCAGGGACAGGGGGCCCTACACTGAAGCTTTCTTT. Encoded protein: CASRDRGPYTEAFF.

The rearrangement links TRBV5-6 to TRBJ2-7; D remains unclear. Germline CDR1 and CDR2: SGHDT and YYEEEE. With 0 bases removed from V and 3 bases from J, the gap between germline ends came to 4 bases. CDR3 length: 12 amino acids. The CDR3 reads CASSLVSYEQYF. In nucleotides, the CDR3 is TGTGCCAGCAGCTTGGTGAGCTACGAGCAGTACTTC. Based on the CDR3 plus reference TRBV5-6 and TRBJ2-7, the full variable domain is DAGVTQSPTHLIKTRGQQVTLRCSPKSGHDTVSWYQQALGQGPQFIFQYYEEEERQRGNFPDRFSGHQFPNYSSELNVNALLLGDSALYLCASSLVSYEQYFGPGTRLTVT.

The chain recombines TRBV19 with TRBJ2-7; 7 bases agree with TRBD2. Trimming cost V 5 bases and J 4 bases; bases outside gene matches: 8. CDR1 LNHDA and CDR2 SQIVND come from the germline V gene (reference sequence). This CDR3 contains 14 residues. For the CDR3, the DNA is TGTGCCAGTAGTGTTCCAGGGAGGGAGTACGAGCAGTACTTC. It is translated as CASSVPGREYEQYF.